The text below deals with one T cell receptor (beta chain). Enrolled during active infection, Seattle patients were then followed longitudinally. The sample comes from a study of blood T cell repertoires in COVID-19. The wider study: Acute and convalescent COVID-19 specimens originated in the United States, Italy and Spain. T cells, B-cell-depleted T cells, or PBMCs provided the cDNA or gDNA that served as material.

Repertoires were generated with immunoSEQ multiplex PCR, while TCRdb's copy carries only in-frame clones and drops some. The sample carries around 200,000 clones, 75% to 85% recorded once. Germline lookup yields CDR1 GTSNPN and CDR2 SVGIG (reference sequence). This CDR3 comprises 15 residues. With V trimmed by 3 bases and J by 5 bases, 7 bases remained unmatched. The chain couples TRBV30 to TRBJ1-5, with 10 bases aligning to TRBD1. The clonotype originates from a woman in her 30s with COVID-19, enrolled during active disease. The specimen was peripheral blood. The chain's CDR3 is CAWSRGQGSYQPQHF. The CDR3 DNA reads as TGTGCCTGGAGCCGGGGACAGGGGTCGTATCAGCCCCAGCATTTT.